The 7 T cell receptor beta chains below all came from one sample that was sequenced in a study of early T cells in non-severe SARS-CoV-2 infection. TCRdb passed the 5' RACE reads through MiXCR, listing each CDR3 protein once. The repertoire has tens of thousands of distinct CDR3 sequences, approximately 6.9% of them found once; the top ten carry approximately 4.5%. Material: whole blood. These TCRs come from an adult who was a healthcare worker with PCR-confirmed SARS-CoV-2 infection or an uninfected control (not recorded which).

This clonotype was recorded a few times. V gene TRBV7-9 combines with J gene TRBJ1-1, with D possibly being TRBD1 (6 bases). Germline CDR1 and CDR2: SEHNR and FQNEAQ (reference sequence). Trimming shortened V by 1 base and J by 1 base, and 10 bases separated the two germline ends. The CDR3 has 15 residues. Here the CDR3 DNA reads TGTGCCAGCAGCTTAGAAGGCAGGGGGAACACTGAAGCTTTCTTT. It codes for CASSLEGRGNTEAFF.

The chain employs TRBV10-3 and TRBJ2-7; tentatively, D is TRBD1 or TRBD2 (5 bases each). CDR1 is ENHRY, CDR2 SYGVKD, per germline. This CDR3 spans 15 amino acids. Deletions cut 0 bases from V and 3 bases from J, with 12 bases between. CDR3 loop: CAISESGAGSYEQYF. DNA of the CDR3: TGTGCCATCAGTGAGTCCGGGGCAGGGAGCTACGAGCAGTACTTC.

This clonotype occurred many times. The gene calls are TRBV13 and TRBJ2-7, with TRBD1 identical over 9 bases. This CDR3 comprises 13 residues. Germline CDR1 is PRHDT and CDR2 is FYEKMQ (reference sequence). Trimming at V came to 4 bases and at J to 6 bases, leaving 4 bases not matched to a gene. The CDR3 is CASSSRDRVEQYF. CDR3 DNA sequence: TGTGCCAGCAGCTCCCGGGACAGGGTCGAGCAGTACTTC.

This clonotype was counted between two and nine times. The chain has TRBV7-9 and TRBJ2-7; perhaps TRBD1 as D (5 bases). The CDR3 contains 13 residues. Trimming removed 5 bases from V and 1 base from J, with 9 bases in between. Germline CDR1 SEHNR, CDR2 FQNEAQ (reference sequence). The CDR3 here is CASSPAGSYEQYF. The DNA for the CDR3 is TGTGCCAGCAGCCCCGCAGGGTCCTACGAGCAGTACTTC.

Many counts were recorded for this clonotype. The chain uses TRBV11-2 and TRBJ2-3; 7 positions match TRBD2. This CDR3 has 16 amino acids. From germline, CDR1 is SGHAT and CDR2 FQNNGV. Unmatched junction bases numbered 7, after V lost 2 bases and J lost 2 bases. For the CDR3, the DNA is TGTGCCAGCAGCTTAAATTCGGGACTAACCACAGATACGCAGTATTTT. It is translated as CASSLNSGLTTDTQYF.

This clonotype was detected many times. V gene TRBV11-2 combines with J gene TRBJ2-7, with 9 nucleotides matching TRBD1. This CDR3 contains 15 residues. With 6 bases clipped from V and 1 base from J, the junction kept 7 bases outside the gene matches. Germline V gene data show CDR1 as SGHAT and CDR2 as FQNNGV. CDR3 in amino acids: CASRRPGTGSYEQYF. The CDR3 nucleotides read TGTGCCAGCAGACGTCCCGGGACAGGGTCCTACGAGCAGTACTTC. The entire variable domain, with the rest obtained from reference TRBV11-2 and TRBJ2-7, is as follows: EAGVAQSPRYKIIEKRQSVAFWCNPISGHATLYWYQQILGQGPKLLIQFQNNGVVDDSQLPKDRFSAERLKGVDSTLKIQPAKLEDSAVYLCASRRPGTGSYEQYFGPGTRLTVT.

This clonotype was counted at least ten times. The chain links TRBV6-5 to TRBJ1-2; D gene ambiguous. The V end lost 2 bases, the J end lost 6 bases, and 13 bases lay between the germline ends. The CDR3 runs 14 residues. CDR1 is MNHEY, CDR2 SVGAGI, per germline. CDR3 sequence (DNA): TGTGCCAGCAGTTACGATTCAGGAAAGAATGGCTACACCTTC. Translated: CASSYDSGKNGYTF.